These 3 T cell receptor beta chains were all obtained from the same sample, sequenced in a study of blood T cells in healthy people across ages (dated by TCRdb to between 2015 and 2017). Libraries were prepared through 5' RACE. The data were produced on an Illumina HiSeq 2500. A second PCR of roughly 7 to 11 cycles was performed with a sample-barcoded 5' primer and a J-beta primer mix. TCRdb cleaned the public reads at Q25 with fastp, built clones with MiXCR and kept in-frame beta chains. Every entry covers one CDR3 protein and lists the most common genes and DNA from its rows. The sample yields around 870,000 distinct CDR3 sequences; roughly 26% were counted once. Jointly, the top ten make up approximately 15% of the sample. Source material: blood. These receptors were taken from a woman of 80 years or more in good health.

This clonotype was observed once. The rearrangement joins TRBV4-3 to TRBJ2-1, with TRBD1 identical over 7 bases. Unmatched junction bases numbered 8, after V lost 7 bases and J lost 8 bases. CDR3 length: 13 amino acids. Germline CDR1 reads LGHNA; CDR2 reads YSLEER. The CDR3, as DNA: TGCGCCAGCAAGGGGGCTAACCGCGATGAGCAGTTCTTC. This encodes CASKGANRDEQFF.

In regard to this clonotype: It may be a read error: a sequence one base away is much more abundant. The genes are TRBV7-2 and TRBJ2-5; 9 nucleotides match TRBD2. Germline CDR1 reads SGHTA; CDR2 reads FQGNSA. The ends lost 5 bases at V and 11 bases at J; junction bases unmatched: 12. The CDR3 is made up of 14 amino acids. CDR3 sequence: CASSLGLAQNEQYF. The DNA for the CDR3 is TGTGCCAGCAGCCTAGGACTAGCGCAGAATGAGCAGTACTTC.

V usage is TRBV6-5 and J usage is TRBJ1-2; TRBD1 is a possible D gene (5 bases). CDR1 MNHEY and CDR2 SVGAGI come from the germline V gene. With 6 bases removed from V and 3 bases from J, the gap between germline ends came to 14 bases. The CDR3 spans 14 residues. The CDR3 nucleotides read TGTGCCAGCAGCGCCCCGGGACTGCACTATGGCTACACCTTC. Translated: CASSAPGLHYGYTF.